This T cell receptor (beta chain) was found in a study of blood T cell repertoires in COVID-19. In the original workflow: Amplified reference gene primers provided the basis for estimating nucleated cell counts. Produced via immunoSEQ multiplex PCR; TCRdb's table is partial and in-frame only. The V and J calls and the clone size are those of that table, but D and trimming were determined from the DNA. The profile covers about 98,000 clones, with 86% appearing a single time and 10% taken by the ten largest. This receptor was identified in a man between 45 and 60 years old with acute or convalescent COVID-19. The sample taken for sequencing was peripheral blood.

The CDR3 nucleotides are TGCAGTGCTAGTCCCCTAGCGGGAGGGTACAATGAGCAGTTCTTC. This encodes CSASPLAGGYNEQFF. The chain joins TRBV20-1 to TRBJ2-1; 12 nucleotides agree with TRBD2. This CDR3 comprises 15 residues. V shed 3 bases and J 4 bases; nucleotides not matched to a gene: 4. CDR1 is DFQATT and CDR2 is SNEGSKA in the germline V gene (reference sequence).